These T cell receptor beta chains were read from a single sample in a study of human T cells and chemical hapten exposure. One entry per CDR3 protein results from TCRdb running MiXCR on the RACE reads. The table includes 35,000 to 55,000 distinct CDR3 sequences, approximately 4% detected once. Sequences were obtained from whole blood. These receptors came from a human donor in good health. Some clones in this sample may be carry-over from other donors' samples. The CDR3 runs from the conserved cysteine through the conserved F or W. A D gene is named only where the DNA matches it firmly. A row's size may be missing; if present it is once, few, many or a size class.

DNA | CDR3 | size | J | V | D
TGCAGTGCTCGAGGGATCCTGGGACAGGCAATTAGCTCCTACAATGAGCAGTTCTTC | CSARGILGQAISSYNEQFF | many | TRBJ2-1 | TRBV20-1 | TRBD1
TGTGCCAGCAGCCAGGCCAGGACTGAAAGCAATCAGCCCCAGCATTTT | CASSQARTESNQPQHF | - | TRBJ1-5 | TRBV3-1 | -
TGTGCCAGGAGGCCTAGCGGCTCCTACAATGAGCAGTTCTTC | CARRPSGSYNEQFF | many | TRBJ2-1 | TRBV9 | TRBD2
TGCAGCGTTAGGCGGGGCTACGAGCAGTACTTC | CSVRRGYEQYF | few | TRBJ2-7 | TRBV29-1 | -
TGTGCCAGCAGCTTATCGTTCGGGGGGGAAGAGACCCAGTACTTC | CASSLSFGGEETQYF | - | TRBJ2-5 | TRBV11-2 | TRBD2
TGCGCCAGCAGCTCCCCGGGGTTCCCCCGCGAGACCCAGTACTTC | CASSSPGFPRETQYF | many | TRBJ2-5 | TRBV5-1 | -
TGTGCTAGTGGTTTGGGAAGACAGGGCCCCACAGATACGCAGTATTTT | CASGLGRQGPTDTQYF | many | TRBJ2-3 | TRBV12-5 | TRBD1
TGTGCCAGCAGCTTAGAGGGACGGAATCAAGAGACCCAGTACTTC | CASSLEGRNQETQYF | many | TRBJ2-5 | TRBV7-9 | -
TGCAGCATTCAGGGGGACGGCCCCTACGAGCAGTACTTC | CSIQGDGPYEQYF | many | TRBJ2-7 | TRBV29-1 | TRBD1
TGTGCCAGCAGCTTAGATGAGCAGTTCTTC | CASSLDEQFF | - | TRBJ2-1 | TRBV7-8 | -
TGTGCCAGCAGCCCTTTTAGCGGGACCGGGGCCAACGTCCTGACTTTC | CASSPFSGTGANVLTF | many | TRBJ2-6 | TRBV7-3 | TRBD2
TGTGCCAGCAAGGCTTACAGATCTAATCAGCCCCAGCATTTT | CASKAYRSNQPQHF | - | TRBJ1-5 | TRBV2 | -
TGTGCCAGCATCCTAACAGGGAACACTGAAGCTTTCTTT | CASILTGNTEAFF | - | TRBJ1-1 | TRBV12-3/TRBV12-4 | -
TGTGCCAGCAGTTCGACGACAGGGGTCGTAGATGGCTACACCTTC | CASSSTTGVVDGYTF | many | TRBJ1-2 | TRBV6-5 | TRBD1
TGCGCCAGCAGTGAGACGAGCGGAGGTAGCCCCTACGAGCAGTACTTC | CASSETSGGSPYEQYF | many | TRBJ2-7 | TRBV10-1 | -
TGCGCCAGCAGCCAAGACTCGGTGGCAGGCCAGATGGGCAAAAACATTCAGTACTTC | CASSQDSVAGQMGKNIQYF | - | TRBJ2-4 | TRBV4-1 | -
TGTGCCAGCAGCGTGGGACAGCTCCTCAATCAGCCCCAGCATTTT | CASSVGQLLNQPQHF | - | TRBJ1-5 | TRBV2 | TRBD1
TGTGCCAGTAGTATGGGACTAGCGAATGAGCAGTTCTTC | CASSMGLANEQFF | many | TRBJ2-1 | TRBV19 | TRBD2
TGTGCCAGTGGGGGAGTATCTAATGAAAAACTGTTTTTT | CASGGVSNEKLFF | many | TRBJ1-4 | TRBV19 | -
TGCGCCAGCAGTGAGTCGGTAGGCGAGCAGTACTTC | CASSESVGEQYF | many | TRBJ2-7 | TRBV10-1 | -
TGCAGCGTGTCGAGCGGACAGGGGAACGAGCAGTACTTC | CSVSSGQGNEQYF | medium-sized | TRBJ2-7 | TRBV29-1 | TRBD1
TGTGCCAGCAGCCGATTGAGGACCCTAGACACTGAAGCTTTCTTT | CASSRLRTLDTEAFF | many | TRBJ1-1 | TRBV27 | -
TGTGCCAGTAGTTTCACGGTTAACGCTGTGAATTCACCCCTCCACTTT | CASSFTVNAVNSPLHF | - | TRBJ1-6 | TRBV12-3/TRBV12-4 | -
TGCAGTGCCCCGGCCAGTACCTATGGCTACACCTTC | CSAPASTYGYTF | many | TRBJ1-2 | TRBV20-1 | -
TGTGCCAGCAGCGTAGAAGTTAACACCGGGGAGCTGTTTTTT | CASSVEVNTGELFF | - | TRBJ2-2 | TRBV9 | -
TGTGCCAGCAGTTACACTGCCAGTTCCCCCAAAAACATTCAGTACTTC | CASSYTASSPKNIQYF | many | TRBJ2-4 | TRBV6-6 | -
TGTGCCAGCTCACCACCGGTTAGCGGGAGCGGAGAGACCCAGTACTTC | CASSPPVSGSGETQYF | few | TRBJ2-5 | TRBV18 | TRBD2
TGCGCCAGCAGCCGGGAGGGCGGCCTGGGTCAGGCCCAGCATTTT | CASSREGGLGQAQHF | many | TRBJ1-5 | TRBV5-1 | -
TGCAGTGCTAGCCCGGGACTAGCGGGACGATTCACAGATACGCAGTATTTT | CSASPGLAGRFTDTQYF | many | TRBJ2-3 | TRBV20-1 | TRBD2
TGTGCCATCAGTGAGCAGGGGCGGCAGCCCCAGCATTTT | CAISEQGRQPQHF | many | TRBJ1-5 | TRBV10-3 | -
TGTGCCAGCAGCGTAGATGGCAGAGCCTACGAGCAGTACTTC | CASSVDGRAYEQYF | - | TRBJ2-7 | TRBV9 | -
TGTGCCAGCACCCTCGTGGCTAGCGGGACTATCTACGAGCAGTACTTC | CASTLVASGTIYEQYF | - | TRBJ2-7 | TRBV6-2/TRBV6-3 | TRBD2
TGTGCCAGCAGTCAACTGGGCTACGAGCAGTACTTC | CASSQLGYEQYF | many | TRBJ2-7 | TRBV7-6 | -
TGCAGTGCTAGAACAGTTGGGGGGCGAAATCAGCCCCAGCATTTT | CSARTVGGRNQPQHF | - | TRBJ1-5 | TRBV20-1 | -
TGTGCCAGCACCCGAGGGGGCCTGTCGGCTGGAAACACCATATATTTT | CASTRGGLSAGNTIYF | many | TRBJ1-3 | TRBV28 | TRBD1
TGTGCCACCAGTGAGTCGGGACAGGGGGCCTACGAGCAGTACTTC | CATSESGQGAYEQYF | many | TRBJ2-7 | TRBV24-1 | TRBD1
TGTGCCAGCAGCCCTCATGTGCCAGGGGGTGCTTACGAGCAGTACTTC | CASSPHVPGGAYEQYF | few | TRBJ2-7 | TRBV7-6 | TRBD1
TGCAGCGTTCTAAGCCGGGGGAGCTCCTACAATGAGCAGTTCTTC | CSVLSRGSSYNEQFF | few | TRBJ2-1 | TRBV29-1 | -
TGTGCCAGCAGTGTTGCGGGGGGCTTGTACGAGCAGTACTTC | CASSVAGGLYEQYF | many | TRBJ2-7 | TRBV6-1 | TRBD2
TGTGCCAGCAGTGAGCAGTACTTC | CASSEQYF | many | TRBJ2-7 | TRBV28 | -
TGCAGCGTCCAAATGAACACTGAAGCTTTCTTT | CSVQMNTEAFF | many | TRBJ1-1 | TRBV29-1 | -
TGTGCCAGCAGTTTTGGGGGGACGCCGAGAGGCGAGCAGTACTTC | CASSFGGTPRGEQYF | many | TRBJ2-7 | TRBV28 | -
TGCGCCAGCAAACTTCACAGGGATGAGACCCAGTACTTC | CASKLHRDETQYF | many | TRBJ2-5 | TRBV5-1 | -
TGTGCCAGCCTACACGTTACAAGGGAAAAACTGTTTTTT | CASLHVTREKLFF | many | TRBJ1-4 | TRBV28 | -